These T cell receptor beta chains were read from a single sample in a study of blood T cell repertoires in COVID-19. The protocol was immunoSEQ multiplex PCR, while the TCRdb copy is restricted to in-frame clones and leaves out a portion. The sample lists about 120,000 clones; 70% to 80% were seen once. The sample consisted of peripheral blood. All receptors derive from a man aged 65 to 85 with acute or convalescent COVID-19. CDR3s leave out the opening cysteine and the closing phenylalanine or tryptophan.

V gene: TRBV6-2/TRBV6-3; J gene: TRBJ1-5; CDR3 protein: ASSGNPPYQPQH
V gene: TRBV5-4; J gene: TRBJ1-5; CDR3 protein: ASSLGPGGQPQH
V gene: TRBV5-4; J gene: TRBJ2-7; CDR3 protein: ASSTGTGGPYEQY
V gene: TRBV19; J gene: TRBJ1-2; CDR3 protein: ASRSTGNYGYT
V gene: TRBV24-1; J gene: TRBJ2-1; CDR3 protein: ATAPSEISYNEQF
V gene: TRBV11-1; J gene: TRBJ1-1; CDR3 protein: ASSLDGTEAF
V gene: TRBV5-1; J gene: TRBJ2-3; CDR3 protein: ASSSSGDRTDTQY
V gene: TRBV5-1; J gene: TRBJ2-3; CDR3 protein: ASSSSGRGDTQY
V gene: TRBV7-3; J gene: TRBJ1-5; CDR3 protein: ASSLSWWAGSNQPQH
V gene: TRBV15; J gene: TRBJ2-5; CDR3 protein: ATSKGTAQETQY
V gene: TRBV5-1; J gene: TRBJ1-2; CDR3 protein: ASSLVQGVYDGYT
V gene: TRBV5-1; J gene: TRBJ1-2; CDR3 protein: ASSEDTFYGYT
V gene: TRBV14; J gene: TRBJ2-7; CDR3 protein: ASSRDRASSYEQY
V gene: TRBV12-5; J gene: TRBJ2-2; CDR3 protein: ASGSQGNTGELF
V gene: TRBV7-8; J gene: TRBJ1-6; CDR3 protein: ASSLAHAGMNSPLH
V gene: TRBV6-2/TRBV6-3; J gene: TRBJ2-1; CDR3 protein: ASSYPRTSGYNEQF
V gene: TRBV19; J gene: TRBJ2-7; CDR3 protein: ASRRTGAHEQY
V gene: TRBV6-6; J gene: TRBJ1-1; CDR3 protein: ASSWTDFMNTEAF
V gene: TRBV24-1; J gene: TRBJ2-3; CDR3 protein: ATSRGSGRANTQY